This T cell receptor beta chain originates from a study of T cell responses to AZD1222 COVID-19 vaccine. TCRdb keeps only in-frame clones here, not all; method: immunoSEQ multiplex PCR. Among approximately 130,000 clones listed, less than 90% were seen once. The clonotype was recovered from an adult in good health. The sample consisted of peripheral blood, taken on day 0 of AZD1222 vaccination.

CDR3 DNA sequence: TGTGCCACCAGTGATAGCGGGAGGGCCACCGGGGAGCTGTTTTTT. This gives the protein CATSDSGRATGELFF. J is TRBJ2-2 and V is TRBV24-1; the match to TRBD2 covers 10 bases. The CDR3 is made up of 15 amino acids. Germline loops: CDR1 KGHDR, CDR2 SFDVKD. V lost 3 bases and J lost 4; bases outside the gene matches: 1.